This T cell receptor (beta chain) derives from a study of Graves' ophthalmopathy and Graves' hyperthyroidism. Looking at the study overall: The blood sample was drawn at first diagnosis and before any treatment.

Whole-study findings and limits: Blood contained most expanded thyroid clonotypes exceeding 0.001 frequency.

The V gene's germline CDR1 is ENHRY and CDR2 SYGVKD. The CDR3 is 14 residues long. V lost 8 bases, J lost 0 bases, and 4 bases stayed unmatched. A remark on this clonotype: Its antigen is still unknown.

RNA transcripts were the source from which TCR beta CDR3 regions were amplified. The first-round RT-PCR employed HTBI primers together with the Qiagen OneStep RT-PCR kit. A multiplex PCR was then performed as the second round. TCRdb re-analysed the multiplex PCR reads in MiXCR, keeping a single row per CDR3 protein. The sample has around 660,000 distinct CDR3 sequences; roughly 41% are singletons. Sequenced input: peripheral blood. This chain uses TRBV10-3 with TRBJ1-1, with 9 bases aligning to TRBD1. The TCR sequence derives from an adult man with Graves' ophthalmopathy. The CDR3 region has the DNA TGTGCCATCGGGGGACAGGGATTGAACACTGAAGCTTTCTTT. Residues: CAIGGQGLNTEAFF.